The entry below gives a single T cell receptor beta chain sequence along with its context. Its antigen is currently unknown. The data were obtained in a study of cytomegalovirus exposure and HLA in healthy donors. Whole-study findings and limits: CMV serostatus was the sole immune exposure information available.

The PCR was carried out with 60 Vbeta primers and 13 Jbeta primers. Profiling relied on immunoSEQ multiplex PCR, and the TCRdb table lists in-frame clones only, not all of them. The sample records approximately 190,000 clones, over 80% being singletons. The germline V gene has CDR1 MDHEN and CDR2 SYDVKM. The CDR3 runs to 15 residues. Trimming stripped 6 bases from V and 5 bases from J, with 16 bases between. The sequenced sample was PBMCs. The source of this sequence is a man in his forties in good health and CMV-seropositive. The chain has TRBV28 and TRBJ2-2; D might be TRBD1 (7 bases). The CDR3 DNA is TGTGCCAGCAGCTCACCAGGGGGGCGGACCGGGGAGCTGTTTTTT. Encoded protein: CASSSPGGRTGELFF.